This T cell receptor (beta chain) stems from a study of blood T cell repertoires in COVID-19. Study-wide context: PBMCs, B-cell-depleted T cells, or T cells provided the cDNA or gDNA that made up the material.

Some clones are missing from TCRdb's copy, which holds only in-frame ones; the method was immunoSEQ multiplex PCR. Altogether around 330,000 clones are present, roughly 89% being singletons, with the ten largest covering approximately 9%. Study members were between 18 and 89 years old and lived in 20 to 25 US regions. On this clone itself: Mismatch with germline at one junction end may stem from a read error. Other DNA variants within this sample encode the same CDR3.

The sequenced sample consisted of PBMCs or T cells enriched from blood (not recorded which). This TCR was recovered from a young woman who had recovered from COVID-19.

The CDR3 is CASSPRTGGNTEAFF. CDR3 DNA sequence: TGTGCCAGCTCACCTCGGACAGGGGGGAACACCGAAGCTTTCTTT. The rearrangement joins TRBV18 to TRBJ1-1; the match to TRBD1 covers 10 bases. CDR1 is KGHSH, CDR2 LQKENI, per germline. The CDR3 length is 15 residues.